A single sample is the source of the 17 T cell receptor beta chains below, sequenced in a study of identical twins. TCRdb reprocessed the 5' RACE reads via MiXCR and lists one record per CDR3 protein. Of some 760,000 distinct CDR3 sequences listed, 18% are singletons. The same sample was also used in a study of T cells expressing NK-cell markers.

The source material was PBMCs. The receptors shown here come from a woman between 18 and 29 years old in good health.

This sequence joins TRBV6-1 and TRBJ2-1; D may be TRBD2 (6 bases). Germline V gene lookup returns CDR1 MNHNS and CDR2 SASEGT. V gave up 6 bases and J gave up 10 bases, with 16 bases separating them. This CDR3 contains 13 residues. The CDR3 sequence: CASRPGTAREQFF. The DNA of the CDR3 is TGTGCCAGCAGACCCGGGACTGCTAGGGAGCAGTTCTTC.

V is TRBV12-3 or TRBV12-4 and J is TRBJ2-1; 9 positions agree with TRBD2. V lost 3 bases to trimming and J lost 4 bases; unmatched junction nucleotides: 4. The CDR3 has 15 residues. In DNA, the CDR3 is TGTGCCAGCAGTTTGGCGGGGGGGGATTACAATGAGCAGTTCTTC. Translating gives CASSLAGGDYNEQFF.

The V and J genes are TRBV20-1 and TRBJ2-5, with TRBD2 matching over 11 bases. The CDR3 is 16 residues long. The germline V gene has CDR1 DFQATT and CDR2 SNEGSKA (reference sequence). V gave up 4 bases and J gave up 0 bases; unmatched junction bases: 7. CDR3: CSAKPPSGRYQETQYF. The CDR3 nucleotides are TGCAGTGCTAAACCACCTAGCGGGAGGTACCAAGAGACCCAGTACTTC.

V is TRBV11-3 and J is TRBJ2-7, with 7 bases identical to TRBD1. The CDR3 contains 15 residues. CDR1 is SGHNT and CDR2 is YENEEA in the germline V gene. The junction had 12 bases not matched to a gene; V was cut back by 5 bases and J by 5 bases. Here the CDR3 reads CASSREQGYDHEQYF. DNA of the CDR3: TGTGCCAGCAGCCGAGAACAGGGGTATGACCACGAGCAGTACTTC.

This clonotype has only a few counts. The chain has TRBV7-9 and TRBJ2-5; 9 bases map to TRBD2. Germline values: CDR1 SEHNR, CDR2 FQNEAQ (reference sequence). The V gene end was trimmed by 8 bases and the J gene end by 2 bases; junction bases not matched to a gene: 12. The CDR3 spans 16 residues. The CDR3, as DNA: TGTGCCAGCCGGCCGGTAGCGGGGGTCCTTCAAGAGACCCAGTACTTC. It translates to CASRPVAGVLQETQYF.

This clonotype was seen a few times. The CDR3 DNA sequence: TGCGCCAGCAGCTTGTGGCTAGGGGCGTCCTACGAGCAGTACTTC. Its translation is CASSLWLGASYEQYF. The rearrangement links TRBV5-1 to TRBJ2-7; perhaps TRBD1 as D (5 bases). Deletions cut 1 base from V and 1 base from J, with 12 bases between. This CDR3 has 15 residues. Germline V lookup: CDR1 SGHRS, CDR2 YFSETQ.

This clonotype has a count of ten or more. The CDR3 nucleotides read TGTGCCAGCAGTGATTACGCCGGGGAGCTGTTTTTT. Translating gives CASSDYAGELFF. This rearrangement joins TRBV6-4 to TRBJ2-2; D is ambiguous. The CDR3 is made up of 12 amino acids. V lost 3 bases and J lost 6, with 5 bases in between. Germline V gene data show CDR1 as MRHNA and CDR2 as SNTAGT.

This clonotype was counted at least ten times. This chain uses TRBV15 with TRBJ2-3; D unclear. CDR1 and CDR2 from the germline V gene are LNHNV and YYDKDF (reference sequence). Trimming stripped 1 base from V and 0 bases from J, with 11 bases between. This CDR3 contains 16 residues. The CDR3 bases are TGTGCCACCAGCAGAGTTCGACAATCTAGCACAGATACGCAGTATTTT. It encodes CATSRVRQSSTDTQYF.

This rearrangement joins TRBV7-9 to TRBJ2-1; no reliable D call. CDR1 and CDR2 from the germline V gene are SEHNR and FQNEAQ (reference sequence). The length of the CDR3 is 13 residues. V was clipped by 3 bases and J by 9 bases, with 12 bases between them. CDR3 coding DNA: TGTGCCAGCAGCTTTTCATCGGAAGCTGAGCAGTTCTTC. Protein sequence: CASSFSSEAEQFF.

The genes are TRBV7-9 and TRBJ1-3, with 7 bases that match TRBD1. Germline V gene sequence: CDR1 SEHNR, CDR2 FQNEAQ (reference sequence). V gave up 1 base and J gave up 1 base; unmatched junction bases: 4. This CDR3 has 16 amino acids. The CDR3 DNA follows: TGTGCCAGCAGCTTAGAGGGGGCCGATTCTGGAAACACCATATATTTT. Translating gives CASSLEGADSGNTIYF.

The chain carries TRBV12-3 or TRBV12-4 and TRBJ2-2, with a tentative D call TRBD2 (6 bases). The germline V and J ends were trimmed by 8 bases and 1 base, with 14 bases remaining between them. The CDR3 totals 15 residues. The CDR3 bases are TGTGCCAGCGTCAAGCGGGCAGTGAACACCGGGGAGCTGTTTTTT. It is translated as CASVKRAVNTGELFF.

This clonotype was observed at least ten times. J is TRBJ2-3 and V is TRBV10-3, with D possibly TRBD2 on 6 matching bases. V lost 4 bases to trimming and J lost 4 bases, with 27 bases between them. Looked up from germline, CDR1 is ENHRY and CDR2 is SYGVKD. The CDR3 length is 19 residues. The CDR3 sequence is CAISGIKGTWKVGADTQYF. In nucleotides, the CDR3 is TGTGCCATCAGTGGAATAAAAGGGACTTGGAAGGTTGGGGCAGATACGCAGTATTTT.

This clonotype showed up many times. The chain carries TRBV29-1 and TRBJ2-4, with 7 bases matching TRBD1. The CDR3 is 16 residues long. The trim removed 6 bases at V and 3 bases at J, leaving 14 bases unmatched. Germline assignment: CDR1 SQVTM and CDR2 ANQGSEA. The CDR3 region is CSVGYYARQGKNIQYF. DNA for the CDR3: TGCAGCGTCGGGTATTACGCTCGACAGGGCAAAAACATTCAGTACTTC.

This chain uses TRBV12-3 or TRBV12-4 with TRBJ2-5, with TRBD2 identical over 9 bases. V lost 4 bases to trimming and J lost 5 bases; unmatched junction nucleotides: 8. The CDR3 consists of 15 residues. The CDR3 nucleotides are TGTGCCAGCAGTTCTAGCGGGGCCCCCCTCGAGACCCAGTACTTC. The encoded protein is CASSSSGAPLETQYF.

The V call is TRBV14, the J call TRBJ1-1, with TRBD1 matching 7 bases. CDR3 length equals 15 residues. The V gene's germline CDR1 is SGHDN and CDR2 FVKESK. V was clipped by 4 bases and J by 1 base; unmatched bases: 6. CDR3 coding DNA: TGTGCCAGCAGCCCAAGGACAGGACCGAACACTGAAGCTTTCTTT. Amino acids: CASSPRTGPNTEAFF.

This clonotype was detected ten times or more. The J gene is TRBJ1-1, the V gene TRBV12-3 or TRBV12-4; D perhaps matches TRBD1 (5 bases). V lost 4 bases, J lost 4 bases, and 13 bases lay in between. There are 14 residues in the CDR3. The CDR3 protein is CASSSGGAGTEAFF. The CDR3 nucleotides are TGTGCCAGCAGTTCCGGGGGAGCGGGCACTGAAGCTTTCTTT.

The sample holds a few counts of this clonotype. The J gene is TRBJ2-7, the V gene TRBV6-1, with a weak D call TRBD2 (5 bases). This CDR3 region has 13 residues. Germline V CDR1 and CDR2: MNHNS, SASEGT. The V and J ends lost 6 bases and 5 bases respectively, with 14 bases between them. CDR3 residues: CASSRTVGNEQYF. The DNA of the CDR3 is TGTGCCAGCAGCCGGACGGTCGGGAACGAGCAGTACTTC.